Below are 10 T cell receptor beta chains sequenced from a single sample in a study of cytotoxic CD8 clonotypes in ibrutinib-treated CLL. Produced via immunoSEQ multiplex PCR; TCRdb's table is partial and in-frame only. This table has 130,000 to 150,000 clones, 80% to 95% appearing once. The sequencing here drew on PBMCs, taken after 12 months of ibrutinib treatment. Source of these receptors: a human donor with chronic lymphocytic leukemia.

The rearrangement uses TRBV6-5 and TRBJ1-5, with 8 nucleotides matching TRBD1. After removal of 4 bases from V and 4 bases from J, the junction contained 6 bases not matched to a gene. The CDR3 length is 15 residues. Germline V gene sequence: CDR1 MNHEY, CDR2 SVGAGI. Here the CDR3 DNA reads TGTGCCAGCAGTTCTTCTTACAGGGGGAATCAGCCCCAGCATTTT. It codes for CASSSSYRGNQPQHF.

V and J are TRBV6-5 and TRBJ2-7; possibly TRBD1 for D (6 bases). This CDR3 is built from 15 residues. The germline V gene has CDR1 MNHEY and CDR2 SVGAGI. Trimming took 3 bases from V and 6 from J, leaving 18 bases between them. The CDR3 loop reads CASSYTGTRGREQYF. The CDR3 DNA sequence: TGTGCCAGCAGTTATACCGGGACAAGAGGGCGCGAGCAGTACTTC.

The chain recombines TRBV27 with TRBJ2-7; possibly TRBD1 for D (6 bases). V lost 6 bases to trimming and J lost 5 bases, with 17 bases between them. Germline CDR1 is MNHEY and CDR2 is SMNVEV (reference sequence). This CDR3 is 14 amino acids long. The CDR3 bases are TGTGCCAGCAGCTCCGGGACATCCCCCAACGAGCAGTACTTC. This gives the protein CASSSGTSPNEQYF.

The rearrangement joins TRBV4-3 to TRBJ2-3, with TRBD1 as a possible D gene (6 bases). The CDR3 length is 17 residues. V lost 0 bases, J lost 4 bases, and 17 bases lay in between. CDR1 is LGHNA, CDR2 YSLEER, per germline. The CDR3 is CASSQEDQVGAADTQYF. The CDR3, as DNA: TGCGCCAGCAGCCAAGAAGACCAGGTGGGGGCCGCAGATACGCAGTATTTT.

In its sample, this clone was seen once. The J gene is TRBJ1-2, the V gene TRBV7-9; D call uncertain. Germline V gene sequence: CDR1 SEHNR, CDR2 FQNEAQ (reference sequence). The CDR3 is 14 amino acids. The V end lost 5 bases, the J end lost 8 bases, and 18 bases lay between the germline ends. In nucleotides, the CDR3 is TGTGCCAGCAGCCCATTCCAGGACGTCCACGGCTACACCTTC. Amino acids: CASSPFQDVHGYTF.

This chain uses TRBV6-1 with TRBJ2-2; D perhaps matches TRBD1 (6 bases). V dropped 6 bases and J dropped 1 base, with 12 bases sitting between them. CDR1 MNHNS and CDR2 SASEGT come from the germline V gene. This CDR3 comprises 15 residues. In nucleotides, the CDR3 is TGTGCCAGCAGCCACTTGACAGGGAACACCGGGGAGCTGTTTTTT. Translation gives CASSHLTGNTGELFF.

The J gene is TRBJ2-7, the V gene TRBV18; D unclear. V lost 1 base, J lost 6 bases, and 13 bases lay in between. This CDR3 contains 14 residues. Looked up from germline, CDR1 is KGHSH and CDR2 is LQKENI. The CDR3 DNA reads TGTGCCAGCTCACCACAGGCAGGCCCCGCCGAGCAGTACTTC. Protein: CASSPQAGPAEQYF.

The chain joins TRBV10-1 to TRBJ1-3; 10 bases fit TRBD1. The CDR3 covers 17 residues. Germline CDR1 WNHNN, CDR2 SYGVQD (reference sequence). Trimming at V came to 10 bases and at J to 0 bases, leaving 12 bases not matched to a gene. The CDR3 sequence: CATIGRGQGFSGNTIYF. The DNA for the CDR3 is TGCGCCACCATTGGGAGGGGACAGGGGTTCTCTGGAAACACCATATATTTT.

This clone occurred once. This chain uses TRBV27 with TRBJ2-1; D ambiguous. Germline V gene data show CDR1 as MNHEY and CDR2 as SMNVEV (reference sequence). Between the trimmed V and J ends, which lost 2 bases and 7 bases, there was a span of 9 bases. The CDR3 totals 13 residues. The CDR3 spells CASSLPPGNEQFF. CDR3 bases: TGTGCCAGCAGTTTACCCCCTGGGAATGAGCAGTTCTTC.

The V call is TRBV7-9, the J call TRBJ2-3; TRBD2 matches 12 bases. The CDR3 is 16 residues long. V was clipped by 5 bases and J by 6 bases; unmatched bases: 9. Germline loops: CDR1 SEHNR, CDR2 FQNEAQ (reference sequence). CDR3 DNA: TGTGCCAGCAGCCCCAACCCAACTAGCGGGAGGGATACGCAGTATTTT. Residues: CASSPNPTSGRDTQYF.